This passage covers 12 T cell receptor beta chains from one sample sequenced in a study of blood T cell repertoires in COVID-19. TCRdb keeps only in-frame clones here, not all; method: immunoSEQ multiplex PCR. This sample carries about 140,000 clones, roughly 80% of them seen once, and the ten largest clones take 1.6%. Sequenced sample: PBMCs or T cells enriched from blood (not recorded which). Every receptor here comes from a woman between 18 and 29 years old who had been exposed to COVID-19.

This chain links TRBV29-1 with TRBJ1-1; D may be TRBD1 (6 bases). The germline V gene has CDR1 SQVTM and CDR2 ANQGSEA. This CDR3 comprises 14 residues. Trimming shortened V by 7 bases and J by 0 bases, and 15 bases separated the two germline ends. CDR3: CSGAQGNMNTEAFF. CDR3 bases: TGCAGCGGCGCTCAGGGGAACATGAACACTGAAGCTTTCTTT.

The CDR3 here is CASSSTITVVITGELFF. CDR3 in DNA: TGCGCCAGCAGCTCAACTATCACCGTGGTGATCACCGGGGAGCTGTTTTTT. This chain joins TRBV5-1 and TRBJ2-2; the D is unclear. Trimming pared 3 bases from V and 4 bases from J, leaving 19 bases between. The CDR3 is 17 amino acids. The germline gives CDR1 SGHRS, CDR2 YFSETQ.

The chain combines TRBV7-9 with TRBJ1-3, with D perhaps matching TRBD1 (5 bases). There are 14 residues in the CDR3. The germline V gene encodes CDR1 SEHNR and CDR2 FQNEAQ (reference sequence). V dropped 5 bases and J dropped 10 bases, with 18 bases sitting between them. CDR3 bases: TGTGCCAGCAGCCCTACGGGGGATAAGCTAACCATATATTTT. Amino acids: CASSPTGDKLTIYF.

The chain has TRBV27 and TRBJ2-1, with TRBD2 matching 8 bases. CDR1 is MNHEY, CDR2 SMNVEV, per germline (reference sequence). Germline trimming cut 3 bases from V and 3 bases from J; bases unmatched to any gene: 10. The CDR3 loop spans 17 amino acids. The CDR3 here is CASSFSASGSSYNEQFF. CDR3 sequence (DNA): TGTGCCAGCAGTTTCTCGGCTAGCGGGTCTAGCTACAATGAGCAGTTCTTC.

The CDR3 loop is CASSPTPSGSYNEQFF. The CDR3 DNA reads as TGTGCCAGCAGTCCCACCCCTAGCGGGAGTTATAATGAGCAGTTCTTC. The rearrangement uses TRBV27 and TRBJ2-1; TRBD2 matches 10 bases. V lost 5 bases to trimming and J lost 7 bases; unmatched junction nucleotides: 11. CDR1 and CDR2 from the germline V gene are MNHEY and SMNVEV (reference sequence). The CDR3 covers 16 residues.

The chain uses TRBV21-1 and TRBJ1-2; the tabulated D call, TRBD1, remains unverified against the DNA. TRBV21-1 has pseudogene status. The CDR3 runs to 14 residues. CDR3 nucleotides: TGTGCCAGCAGCAAAGTGATTGGGACAGGCGGCTACACCTTC. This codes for CASSKVIGTGGYTF.

The CDR3 region has the DNA TGTGCCAGCAGCTTGGCCCCGACAGGGGGCACGCAGTATTTT. It codes for CASSLAPTGGTQYF. V usage is TRBV5-6 and J usage is TRBJ2-3; 10 bases match TRBD1. The V segment lost 0 bases and the J segment 9 bases; nucleotides outside the gene matches: 4. This CDR3 contains 14 residues. CDR1 SGHDT and CDR2 YYEEEE come from the germline V gene. The full variable domain, with the rest looked up from reference TRBV5-6 and TRBJ2-3, is DAGVTQSPTHLIKTRGQQVTLRCSPKSGHDTVSWYQQALGQGPQFIFQYYEEEERQRGNFPDRFSGHQFPNYSSELNVNALLLGDSALYLCASSLAPTGGTQYFGPGTRLTVL.

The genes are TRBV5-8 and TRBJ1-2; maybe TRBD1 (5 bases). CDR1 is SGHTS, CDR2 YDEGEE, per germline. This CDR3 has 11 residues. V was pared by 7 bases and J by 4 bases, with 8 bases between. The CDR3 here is CASGRGYGYTF. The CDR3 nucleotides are TGTGCCAGCGGGAGGGGCTATGGCTACACCTTC.

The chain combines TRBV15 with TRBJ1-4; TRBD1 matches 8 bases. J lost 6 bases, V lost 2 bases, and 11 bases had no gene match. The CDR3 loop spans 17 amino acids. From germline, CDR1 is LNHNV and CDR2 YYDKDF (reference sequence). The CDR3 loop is CATSRRPRGQKYEKLFF. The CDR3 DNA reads TGTGCCACCAGCAGAAGACCCAGGGGGCAAAAGTATGAAAAACTGTTTTTT.

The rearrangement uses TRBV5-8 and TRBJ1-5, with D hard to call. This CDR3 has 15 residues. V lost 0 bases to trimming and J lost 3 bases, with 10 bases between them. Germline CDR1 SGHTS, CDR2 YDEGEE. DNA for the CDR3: TGTGCCAGCAGCTTGGGCGTGCACCCCAATCAGCCCCAGCATTTT. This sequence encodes CASSLGVHPNQPQHF.

CDR3 nucleotide sequence: TGTGCCAGCATTCGGACTAGCATGGAGACCCAGTACTTC. Translated: CASIRTSMETQYF. The chain carries TRBV6-5 and TRBJ2-5; 8 bases are shared with TRBD2. V was pared by 7 bases and J by 5 bases, with 6 bases of the junction left unmatched. The CDR3 has 13 residues. Germline CDR1 MNHEY, CDR2 SVGAGI.

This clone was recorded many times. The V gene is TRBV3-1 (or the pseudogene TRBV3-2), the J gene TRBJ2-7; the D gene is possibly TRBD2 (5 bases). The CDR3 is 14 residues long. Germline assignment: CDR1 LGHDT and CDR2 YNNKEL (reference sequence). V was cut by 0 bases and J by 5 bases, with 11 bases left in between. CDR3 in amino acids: CASSQEWTGNEQYF. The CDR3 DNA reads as TGTGCCAGCAGCCAAGAATGGACGGGAAACGAGCAGTACTTC.